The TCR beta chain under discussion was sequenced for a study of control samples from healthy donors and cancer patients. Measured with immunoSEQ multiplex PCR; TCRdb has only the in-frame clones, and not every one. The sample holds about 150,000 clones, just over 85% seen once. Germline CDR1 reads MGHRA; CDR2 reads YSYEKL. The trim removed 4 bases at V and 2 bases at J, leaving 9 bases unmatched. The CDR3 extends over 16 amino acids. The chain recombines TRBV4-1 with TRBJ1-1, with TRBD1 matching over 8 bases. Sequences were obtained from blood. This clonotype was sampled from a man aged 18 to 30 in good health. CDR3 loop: CASSPSRTGLNTEAFF. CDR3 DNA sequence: TGCGCCAGCAGCCCTTCACGGACAGGGCTAAACACTGAAGCTTTCTTT.